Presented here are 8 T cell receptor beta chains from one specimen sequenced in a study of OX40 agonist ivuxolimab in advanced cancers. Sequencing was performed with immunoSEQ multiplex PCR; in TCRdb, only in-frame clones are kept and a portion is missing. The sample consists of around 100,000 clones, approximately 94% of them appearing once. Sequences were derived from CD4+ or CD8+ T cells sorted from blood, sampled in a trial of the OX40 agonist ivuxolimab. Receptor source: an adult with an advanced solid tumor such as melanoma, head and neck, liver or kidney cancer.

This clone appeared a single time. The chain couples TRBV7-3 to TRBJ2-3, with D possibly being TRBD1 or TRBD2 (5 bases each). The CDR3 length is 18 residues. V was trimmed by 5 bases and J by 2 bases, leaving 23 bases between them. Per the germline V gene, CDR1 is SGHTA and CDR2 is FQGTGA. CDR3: CASSGRGSTGTNTDTQYF. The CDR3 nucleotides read TGTGCCAGCAGCGGAAGGGGATCTACGGGGACGAACACAGATACGCAGTATTTT.

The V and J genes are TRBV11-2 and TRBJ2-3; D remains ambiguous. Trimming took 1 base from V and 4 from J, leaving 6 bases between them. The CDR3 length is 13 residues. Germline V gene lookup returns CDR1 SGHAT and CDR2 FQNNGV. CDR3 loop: CASSLVLADTQYF. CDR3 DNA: TGTGCCAGCAGCTTAGTGTTGGCAGATACGCAGTATTTT.

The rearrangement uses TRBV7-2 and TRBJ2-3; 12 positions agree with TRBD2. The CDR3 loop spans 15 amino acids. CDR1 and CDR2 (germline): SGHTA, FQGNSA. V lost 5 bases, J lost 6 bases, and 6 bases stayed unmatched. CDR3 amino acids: CASSLLAGGTDTQYF. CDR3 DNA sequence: TGTGCCAGCAGCCTACTAGCGGGGGGAACGGATACGCAGTATTTT.

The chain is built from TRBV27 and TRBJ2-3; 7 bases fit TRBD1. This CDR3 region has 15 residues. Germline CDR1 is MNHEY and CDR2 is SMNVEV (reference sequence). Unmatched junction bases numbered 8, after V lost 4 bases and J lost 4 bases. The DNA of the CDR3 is TGTGCCAGCAGTTCCCCGGAGACAGGGTCAGATACGCAGTATTTT. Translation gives CASSSPETGSDTQYF.

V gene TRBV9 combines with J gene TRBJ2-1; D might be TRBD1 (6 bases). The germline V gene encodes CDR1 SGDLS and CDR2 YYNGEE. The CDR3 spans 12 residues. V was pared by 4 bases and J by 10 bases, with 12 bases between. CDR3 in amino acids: CASSPRDTEQFF. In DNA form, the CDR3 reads TGTGCCAGCAGCCCTCGGGACACCGAGCAGTTCTTC.

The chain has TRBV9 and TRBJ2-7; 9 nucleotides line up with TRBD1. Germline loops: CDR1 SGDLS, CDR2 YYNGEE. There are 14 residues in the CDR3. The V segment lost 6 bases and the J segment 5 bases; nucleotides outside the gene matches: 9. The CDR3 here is CASNSGTGPDEQYF. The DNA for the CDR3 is TGTGCCAGCAACAGTGGGACAGGGCCGGACGAGCAGTACTTC.

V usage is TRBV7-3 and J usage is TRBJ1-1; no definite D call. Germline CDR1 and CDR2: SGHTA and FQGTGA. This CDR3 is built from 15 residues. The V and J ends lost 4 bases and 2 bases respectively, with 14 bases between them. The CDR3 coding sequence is TGTGCCAGCAGCTACCAGAGCGGGTTTAACACTGAAGCTTTCTTT. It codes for CASSYQSGFNTEAFF. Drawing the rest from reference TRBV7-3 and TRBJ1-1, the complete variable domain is GAGVSQTPSNKVTEKGKYVELRCDPISGHTALYWYRQSLGQGPEFLIYFQGTGAADDSGLPNDRFFAVRPEGSVSTLKIQRTERGDSAVYLCASSYQSGFNTEAFFGQGTRLTVV.

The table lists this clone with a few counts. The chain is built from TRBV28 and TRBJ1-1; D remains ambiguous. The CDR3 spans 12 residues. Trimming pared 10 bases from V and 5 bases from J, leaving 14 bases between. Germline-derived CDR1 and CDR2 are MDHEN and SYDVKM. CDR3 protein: CATNGPPTEAFF. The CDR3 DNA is TGTGCCACCAACGGACCCCCAACTGAAGCTTTCTTT.